These T cell receptor beta chains were read from a single sample in a study of cytomegalovirus exposure and HLA in healthy donors. TCRdb keeps only in-frame clones here, not all; method: immunoSEQ multiplex PCR. The data show 150,000 to 200,000 clones, about four fifths seen once. The sequenced sample was PBMCs. All receptors derive from a woman under 30 in good health and CMV-seropositive. Each CDR3 is given with its conserved first and last residue. The order of the fields is clone size, D gene, J gene, V gene, CDR3 DNA, CDR3 protein. A D gene is named only where the DNA matches it firmly. The size entry is marked missing in some rows and otherwise reads once, few, many or a size class.

once . TRBJ1-2 TRBV15 TGTGCCACCAGCAGAGCCCTCAGTGGCTACACCTTC CATSRALSGYTF
. . TRBJ1-4 TRBV19 TGTGCCAGTAGTATGAGTTCTAATGAAAAACTGTTTTTT CASSMSSNEKLFF
. TRBD1 TRBJ1-2 TRBV5-1 TGCGCCAGCAGCCCGGACCCGACAGGGGGTGTTGGCTACACCTTC CASSPDPTGGVGYTF
. . TRBJ1-5 TRBV19 TGTGCCAGTAGTATATCTCCGGGGGGCTATCAGCCCCAGCATTTT CASSISPGGYQPQHF
. TRBD1 TRBJ1-1 TRBV13 TGTGCCAGCAGCCAGGACAGGGGGATGAACACTGAAGCTTTCTTT CASSQDRGMNTEAFF
. TRBD1 TRBJ1-4 TRBV11-2 TGTGCCAGCAGCACGCGACAGGGATTAGCAGAAAAACTGTTTTTT CASSTRQGLAEKLFF
. . TRBJ2-2 TRBV7-4 TGTGCCAGCAGCTTATGCGGAGGGCCGGGGGTGTTTTTT CASSLCGGPGVFF
. . TRBJ1-6 TRBV30 TGTGCCTGGACGGGGGGGGTTGTACAATCACCCCTCCACTTT CAWTGGVVQSPLHF
once . TRBJ2-3 TRBV9 TGTGCCAGCAGCGTAGGTTCAGGGCCAGATACGCAGTATTTT CASSVGSGPDTQYF
. . TRBJ2-7 TRBV28 TGTGCCAGCAGTTTAAGACAGGGAGGTGGCTACGAGCAGTACTTC CASSLRQGGGYEQYF
. . TRBJ1-5 TRBV2 TGTGCCAGCAGCCCGACAGGTGGTAATCAGCCCCAGCATTTT CASSPTGGNQPQHF
. TRBD2 TRBJ2-1 TRBV30 TGTGCCTGGAGTGTGCAGCGGGGGCTATACAATGAGCAGTTCTTC CAWSVQRGLYNEQFF
. . TRBJ1-1 TRBV2 TGTGCCAGCAGTAACAGCAACATTGAAGCTTTCTTT CASSNSNIEAFF
few TRBD1 TRBJ2-5 TRBV11-2 TGTGCCAGCAGCTTACAGGGGGCTGGTGAGACCCAGTACTTC CASSLQGAGETQYF
few . TRBJ1-2 TRBV6-5 TGTGCCAGCAGGACACACCCGGCGAGCTACACCTTC CASRTHPASYTF
few TRBD2 TRBJ2-7 TRBV11-2 TGTGCCAGCAGCCCCAGACTAGCGGTGCAGTACGAGCAGTACTTC CASSPRLAVQYEQYF
. TRBD1 TRBJ1-6 TRBV6-6 TGTGCCAGCAGTTCCGGGACAGGGAATTCACCCCTCCACTTT CASSSGTGNSPLHF
. TRBD2 TRBJ2-3 TRBV18 TGTGCCAGCTCACCTGGGACTAGCGGGGGGTTCACAGATACGCAGTATTTT CASSPGTSGGFTDTQYF
. . TRBJ1-1 TRBV28 TGTGCCAGCCTGGGCAGAAACACTGAAGCTTTCTTT CASLGRNTEAFF
. TRBD1 TRBJ2-7 TRBV28 TGTGCCAGCAGTTTTACTCACAGGGGTGTCCACGAGCAGTACTTC CASSFTHRGVHEQYF
few . TRBJ2-6 TRBV15 TGTGCCACCAGCAGAGACAGGGGCTCTGGGGCCAACGTCCTGACTTTC CATSRDRGSGANVLTF
few . TRBJ2-3 TRBV9 TGTGCCAGCAGCGTGTTCGGGGATAGACTCGATACGCAGTATTTT CASSVFGDRLDTQYF
. . TRBJ1-5 TRBV7-2 TGTGCCAGCAGCTTAGGCGGAGGGAATCGAGGTCAGCCCCAGCATTTT CASSLGGGNRGQPQHF
. TRBD2 TRBJ2-1 TRBV5-1 TGCGCCAGCAGCTCCCGTGGAGGGGCTAGCGGGGGGACGAATGAGCAGTTCTTC CASSSRGGASGGTNEQFF
once . TRBJ1-1 TRBV6-1 TGTGCCAGCAGTGAGGCTAGGAACACTGAAGCTTTCTTT CASSEARNTEAFF
. . TRBJ2-7 TRBV19 TGTGCCAGTAGTTCCTTCCTGGGCTCTGGTAACCTCTACGAGCAGTACTTC CASSSFLGSGNLYEQYF
. . TRBJ2-3 TRBV27 TGTGCCAGCAGCCGAGGTTCAGGGGCCGTTGGTACGCAGTATTTT CASSRGSGAVGTQYF
. . TRBJ1-5 TRBV27 TGTGCCAGCAGTTTTTCATTTCGGGGGAGCAATCAGCCCCAGCATTTT CASSFSFRGSNQPQHF
. TRBD1 TRBJ1-1 TRBV5-4 TGTGCCAGCAGCTTGGATGGAGAGGGGGCTAACACTGAAGCTTTCTTT CASSLDGEGANTEAFF
few TRBD1 TRBJ1-5 TRBV27 TGTGCCAGCAGTTGGACAGGGGGCCTAGGTCAGCCCCAGCATTTT CASSWTGGLGQPQHF
. TRBD1 TRBJ1-5 TRBV6-1 TGTGCCAGCAGTGAGCATCGGGCGGGACAGGGGATAACTCAGCCCCAGCATTTT CASSEHRAGQGITQPQHF
few TRBD1 TRBJ1-1 TRBV4-1 TGCGCCAGCAGCCAAGGCCGCTTTTCCTTTGGACAGGGGGCACGGGAGACTGAAGCTTTCTTT CASSQGRFSFGQGARETEAFF
once TRBD2 TRBJ2-5 TRBV14 TGTGCCAGCAGCCAAGATGGGGCGGGGGGCCGAGAGACCCAGTACTTC CASSQDGAGGRETQYF
few TRBD2 TRBJ2-7 TRBV5-4 TGTGCCAGCAGCTTGGAAGGGATCGGGGGGTACGAGCAGTACTTC CASSLEGIGGYEQYF
. . TRBJ2-6 TRBV5-4 TGTGCCAGCAGCTTGTTAGCCTCTGGGGCCAACGTCCTGACTTTC CASSLLASGANVLTF
few . TRBJ2-3 TRBV4-2 TGTGCCAGCAGCCAAGATAGGGAGGCGGGGGCCGGAGATACGCAGTATTTT CASSQDREAGAGDTQYF
few . TRBJ2-7 TRBV19 TGTGCCAGTAGTATTTATCTTCGGGGGTACGAGCAGTACTTC CASSIYLRGYEQYF
. . TRBJ2-5 TRBV4-1 TGCGCCAGCAGCCTGCTCCCAGGGGAGACCCAGTACTTC CASSLLPGETQYF
few . TRBJ1-5 TRBV6-1 TGTGCCAGCAGTGAAGTCGGTCAGCCCCAGCATTTT CASSEVGQPQHF
. . TRBJ1-5 TRBV6-5 TGTGCCAGCAGTGAAGAAGACTCTCTACTGCCCCAGCATTTT CASSEEDSLLPQHF
once . TRBJ1-1 TRBV15 TGTGCCACCAGCGGGGACCTCAGGGGCACCGCTGAAGCTTTCTTT CATSGDLRGTAEAFF
. . TRBJ2-5 TRBV18 TGTGCCAGCTCGCCCAGGACAGATGGGATGGAGACCCAGTACTTC CASSPRTDGMETQYF
few . TRBJ2-5 TRBV11-3 TGTGCCAGCAGCTTAGGAGAGGGGACCCAGTACTTC CASSLGEGTQYF
. . TRBJ1-2 TRBV7-2 TGTGCCAGCAGCTTAGAAAGGGACACCAACTATGGCTACACCTTC CASSLERDTNYGYTF
. . TRBJ1-2 TRBV6-5 TGTGCCAGCAGTTCCAAACCAGTCTACTATGGCTACACCTTC CASSSKPVYYGYTF
. . TRBJ2-5 TRBV7-7 TGTGCCAGCAGCCGTGGACTCCAAGAGACCCAGTACTTC CASSRGLQETQYF